The rows below give T cell receptor beta chains drawn from one sample of a study of blood T cell repertoires in COVID-19. Produced via immunoSEQ multiplex PCR; TCRdb's table is partial and in-frame only. This repertoire shows tens of thousands of clones, around three quarters found once; its top ten account for about 3%. The source material was peripheral blood. The source is a man aged 60 to 69 with acute or convalescent COVID-19. The CDR3 runs from the conserved cysteine through the conserved F or W. D genes are given only for firm matches. Rows may omit the clone size; those that give it use once, few, many or a size class.

D gene	V gene	clone size	J gene	CDR3 DNA	CDR3 protein
NA	TRBV24-1	NA	TRBJ2-3	TGTGCCACCAGTGATCCGGGGGTCACAGATACGCAGTATTTT	CATSDPGVTDTQYF
TRBD2	TRBV7-7	few	TRBJ2-1	TGTGCTAGCAGCCCCTTAGGCGGGAGCTACAATGAGCAGTTCTTC	CASSPLGGSYNEQFF
NA	TRBV5-6	NA	TRBJ1-1	TGTGCCAGCAGCTTGGGATCTTTTATGGGCGCCCGGGGAGGAACTGAAGCTTTCTTT	CASSLGSFMGARGGTEAFF
TRBD2	TRBV20-1	NA	TRBJ2-1	TGCAGTGCTAGTGCCACGGGACTGCCGGGGACTAGCGGGATGTACAATGAGCAGTTCTTC	CSASATGLPGTSGMYNEQFF
TRBD2	TRBV4-2	NA	TRBJ2-1	TGTGCCAGCAGCCCACTCCTAAGCGGGAGATCCTACAATGAGCAGTTCTTC	CASSPLLSGRSYNEQFF
NA	TRBV5-8	NA	TRBJ1-4	TGTGCCAGCAGCTTGGGGCGGAGCGCAACTAATGAAAAACTGTTTTTT	CASSLGRSATNEKLFF
TRBD1	TRBV28	NA	TRBJ1-2	TGTGCCAGCAGTCAACAGGGGGCAATTGGCTACACCTTC	CASSQQGAIGYTF
TRBD1	TRBV18	NA	TRBJ1-2	TGTGCCAGCTCACCACCGACAGGGCAGGGCTACACCTTC	CASSPPTGQGYTF
TRBD2	TRBV5-6	once	TRBJ2-2	TGTGCCAGCAGCTTCCAGGGGCGGGAGGGCCGAGACGGGGAGCTGTTTTTT	CASSFQGREGRDGELFF
NA	TRBV6-2/TRBV6-3	NA	TRBJ2-7	TGTGCCAGCAGTCTTCAGGGTTCCCGGAGAGAGCAGTACTTC	CASSLQGSRREQYF
NA	TRBV20-1	NA	TRBJ1-1	TGCAGTGCTAGTGAACTTGAGGGCGGGGACACTGAAGCTTTCTTT	CSASELEGGDTEAFF
NA	TRBV13	NA	TRBJ1-1	TGTGCCAGCAGCGGAGGGACCTTAGTGAACACTGAAGCTTTCTTT	CASSGGTLVNTEAFF
NA	TRBV28	NA	TRBJ1-3	TGTGCCAGCAGTTTTATATCGGGTCTTGGAAACACCATATATTTT	CASSFISGLGNTIYF
TRBD2	TRBV4-1	NA	TRBJ2-2	TGCGCCAGCAGCCAAGAAATACGGACTAGCGGGACCGGGGAGCTGTTTTTT	CASSQEIRTSGTGELFF
NA	TRBV7-9	medium-sized	TRBJ2-5	TGTGCCAGCAGCTTATTCGGGACTCCGGAAGAGACCCAGTACTTC	CASSLFGTPEETQYF
NA	TRBV18	NA	TRBJ1-5	TGTGCCAGCTCACGGCTTCTGGACTCTAGCAATCAGCCCCAGCATTTT	CASSRLLDSSNQPQHF
TRBD1	TRBV27	NA	TRBJ2-1	TGTGCCAGCAGTTTACCCAAGACAGGGGTCGACGTTAGGGAGCAGTTCTTC	CASSLPKTGVDVREQFF
TRBD1	TRBV6-5	NA	TRBJ1-3	TGTGCCAGCCGACCCGGACAGGGCACTGGAAACACCATATATTTT	CASRPGQGTGNTIYF
NA	TRBV14	NA	TRBJ2-7	TGTGCCAGCAGCCAACTTCGGGGGTTCTCCTACGAGCAGTACTTC	CASSQLRGFSYEQYF
NA	TRBV5-1	NA	TRBJ1-2	TGCGCCAGCAGCTTATACACAGGGTTAAATGGCTACACCTTC	CASSLYTGLNGYTF
NA	TRBV27	NA	TRBJ2-1	TGTGCCAGCAGTTTAACAGTACCCTCCTACAATGAGCAGTTCTTC	CASSLTVPSYNEQFF
TRBD1	TRBV27	NA	TRBJ2-3	TGTGCCAGCAGTTTAAACCCGGGCAGGGGGACAGATACGCAGTATTTT	CASSLNPGRGTDTQYF
TRBD1	TRBV19	NA	TRBJ1-2	TGTGCCACCTGGACAGGGGGGACCTATGGCTACACCTTC	CATWTGGTYGYTF
NA	TRBV5-1	NA	TRBJ1-1	TGCGCCAGCAGCTTGAGTTTACAGGAGGGGATGGTCACTGAAGCTTTCTTT	CASSLSLQEGMVTEAFF
TRBD2	TRBV7-2	NA	TRBJ2-7	TGTGCCAGCAGCTTTGCTAGCGGATTCTCCTACGAGCAGTACTTC	CASSFASGFSYEQYF
NA	TRBV4-1	few	TRBJ1-2	TGCGCCAGCAGCCAAGAGGGGAGATCTTATGGCTACACCTTC	CASSQEGRSYGYTF
TRBD1	TRBV27	NA	TRBJ1-3	TGTGCCAGCAGTCCGTCGACAGGGGGCCCTGGAAACACCATATATTTT	CASSPSTGGPGNTIYF
TRBD1	TRBV19	once	TRBJ2-7	TGTGCCAGTAAAAGTACAGGGGGCGAGCAGTACTTC	CASKSTGGEQYF
NA	TRBV4-3	NA	TRBJ2-7	TGCGCCAGCAGCCAGGGCACAGGCTACGAGCAGTACTTC	CASSQGTGYEQYF
NA	TRBV18	NA	TRBJ2-1	TGTGCCAGCTCACCACCCCAGGGTCTAATCAATGAGCAGTTCTTC	CASSPPQGLINEQFF
TRBD1	TRBV27	NA	TRBJ2-7	TGTGCCAGCACCCAAAGGGGGCCCGCCTACGAGCAGTACTTC	CASTQRGPAYEQYF
TRBD1	TRBV10-3	NA	TRBJ2-7	TGTGCCATCAGTCCGGGACAGGACTACGAGCAGTACTTC	CAISPGQDYEQYF
NA	TRBV5-6	NA	TRBJ2-7	TGTGCCAGCAGCAGTTGGCCCCAAATAGACAGAGCGACGTTC	CASSSWPQIDRATF
NA	TRBV30	NA	TRBJ1-2	TGTGCCTGGGGACCAGCGGACGAATACTACACCTTC	CAWGPADEYYTF
TRBD1	TRBV27	NA	TRBJ2-1	TGTGCCAGCAGTCCGAGGACAGGGGGTAATGAGCAGTTCTTC	CASSPRTGGNEQFF
TRBD1	TRBV7-7	NA	TRBJ2-7	TGTGCCAGCAGCCCTCGGGACAGGTCTTTCAAGCAGTACTTC	CASSPRDRSFKQYF
TRBD1	TRBV9	NA	TRBJ1-1	TGTGCCAGCAGCCTCCGGACAGGGGAAGACACTGAAGCTTTCTTT	CASSLRTGEDTEAFF
NA	TRBV6-2/TRBV6-3	NA	TRBJ1-2	TGTGCCAGCAGTCCCCCGGTTCGGTTAAACTATGGCTACACCTTC	CASSPPVRLNYGYTF
TRBD2	TRBV5-8	NA	TRBJ2-1	TGTGCCAGCAGCCGGGGACTAGCGGGGTCCTATGAGCAGTTCTTC	CASSRGLAGSYEQFF
NA	TRBV19	once	TRBJ1-5	TGTGCCAGTAGTGAGGTCAAACAGCCCCAGCATTTT	CASSEVKQPQHF
NA	TRBV3-1/TRBV3-2	NA	TRBJ2-7	TGTGCCAGCAGCCAACGGGATACGGAGCAGTACTTC	CASSQRDTEQYF
TRBD1	TRBV7-3	once	TRBJ2-7	TGTGCCAGCAGCCTGACCGGGACAGGGGGCGCCGAGCAGTACTTC	CASSLTGTGGAEQYF
NA	TRBV7-2	NA	TRBJ1-4	TGTGCCAGCAGCTTCAGGGGAGAAAAACTGTTTTTT	CASSFRGEKLFF
NA	TRBV23-1	NA	TRBJ1-3	TGCGCCAGCAGTCAATCACGACGGGTTAGAGGGAGCCCAAGCTCTGGAAACACCATATATTTT	CASSQSRRVRGSPSSGNTIYF
NA	TRBV3-1/TRBV3-2	NA	TRBJ1-2	TGTGCCAGCAGGTTTGGGGTGCAGGGGACTGGCTACACCTTC	CASRFGVQGTGYTF
NA	TRBV11-2	NA	TRBJ2-5	TGTGCCAGCAGCTTAGTGTACAGGCAAGAGACCCAGTACTTC	CASSLVYRQETQYF
TRBD1	TRBV29-1	NA	TRBJ1-1	TGCAGCGTCGTCGGGACAGCGTACACTGAAGCTTTCTTT	CSVVGTAYTEAFF
NA	TRBV28	few	TRBJ2-7	TGTGCCAGCAGATCAGGGTCCTCCTACGAGCAGTACTTC	CASRSGSSYEQYF
TRBD1	TRBV4-1	NA	TRBJ2-4	TGCGCCAGCAGCCCCTCGGGATCAGGGGGCGAAAACATTCAGTACTTC	CASSPSGSGGENIQYF
NA	TRBV7-8	NA	TRBJ1-5	TGTGCCAGCAGCTTAGGGAGGGTTGGCAATCAGCCCCAGCATTTT	CASSLGRVGNQPQHF
NA	TRBV5-1	NA	TRBJ2-1	TGCGCCAGCAGCCCCCTAGGGGATGAGCAGTTCTTC	CASSPLGDEQFF
NA	TRBV27	NA	TRBJ2-3	TGTGCCAGCAGGCCAGAAGGGGCGGCAGATACGCAGTATTTT	CASRPEGAADTQYF